The rows below give T cell receptor beta chains drawn from one sample of a study of blood T cell repertoires in COVID-19. Sequencing was performed with immunoSEQ multiplex PCR; in TCRdb, only in-frame clones are kept and a portion is missing. This table holds roughly 240,000 clones, roughly 82% found once. Specimen: peripheral blood. Receptors originate from a man aged 40-49 years who had recovered from COVID-19. CDR3s include the opening cysteine and the closing phenylalanine or tryptophan. Each record gives: D gene, V gene, clone size, J gene, CDR3 length, CDR3 protein, CDR3 DNA. The D gene is left open where the match is weak. Clone size is stated in some rows and not others, as once, few, many or a class when expanded.

>TRBD1|TRBV2|.|TRBJ2-7|14
CASSVQGVMYEQYF
TGTGCCAGCAGTGTACAGGGGGTAATGTACGAGCAGTACTTC
>TRBD1|TRBV7-9|.|TRBJ2-3|17
CASSNRTGTDPGGTQYF
TGTGCCAGCAGCAATCGGACAGGGACCGACCCTGGCGGTACGCAGTATTTT
>.|TRBV5-4|.|TRBJ2-4|15
CASSSGKGAKNIQYF
TGTGCCAGCAGCTCAGGGAAAGGGGCCAAAAACATTCAGTACTTC
>.|TRBV4-3|.|TRBJ2-2|17
CASSQKAAGLNTGELFF
TGCGCCAGCAGCCAAAAAGCCGCGGGACTTAACACCGGGGAGCTGTTTTTT
>.|TRBV11-2|.|TRBJ1-2|15
CASSLEVRGGHGYTF
TGTGCCAGCAGCTTAGAAGTTAGAGGAGGGCATGGCTACACCTTC
>.|TRBV6-5|.|TRBJ1-4|15
CASSYSTGGDEKLFF
TGTGCCAGCAGTTACTCGACCGGGGGAGATGAAAAACTGTTTTTT
>TRBD2|TRBV5-1|.|TRBJ2-7|18
CASSPRTSGRTDPYEQYF
TGCGCCAGCAGCCCTAGGACTAGCGGGAGGACAGATCCCTACGAGCAGTACTTC
>TRBD2|TRBV2|.|TRBJ2-2|17
CASSSVSGGANTGELFF
TGTGCCAGCAGTTCTGTTAGCGGGGGGGCGAACACCGGGGAGCTGTTTTTT
>TRBD1|TRBV7-2|.|TRBJ1-4|14
CASSFGTGVEKLFF
TGTGCCAGCAGCTTCGGGACAGGGGTTGAAAAACTGTTTTTT
>.|TRBV18|.|TRBJ1-1|12
CASSPQGTEAFF
TGTGCCAGCTCACCGCAGGGGACTGAAGCTTTCTTT
>.|TRBV2|.|TRBJ2-7|13
CASTDTHSYEQYF
TGTGCCAGCACGGACACTCACTCCTACGAGCAGTACTTC
>TRBD2|TRBV19|.|TRBJ2-7|15
CASSMDGTTAYEQYF
TGTGCCAGTAGTATGGATGGGACTACGGCATACGAGCAGTACTTC
>.|TRBV5-6|.|TRBJ1-4|14
CASSLGLGGEKLFF
TGTGCCAGCAGCTTGGGACTAGGAGGTGAAAAACTGTTTTTT
>.|TRBV21-1|.|TRBJ2-3|16
CASRKGGPFFPDTQYF
TGTGCCAGCAGGAAGGGAGGGCCCTTTTTCCCAGATACGCAGTATTTT
>TRBD1|TRBV6-6|.|TRBJ2-1|16
CASSYSGQGARNEQFF
TGTGCCAGCAGTTACTCGGGTCAGGGGGCGAGGAATGAGCAGTTCTTC
>TRBD1|TRBV2|.|TRBJ2-7|14
CARQGARASYEQYF
TGTGCCAGGCAGGGGGCGCGGGCCTCCTACGAGCAGTACTTC
>TRBD2|TRBV30|.|TRBJ2-5|14
CAWSPPGGQETQYF
TGTGCCTGGAGCCCCCCGGGGGGACAAGAGACCCAGTACTTC
>.|TRBV7-2|.|TRBJ2-7|15
CASSTQAALPYEQYF
TGTGCCAGCAGCACTCAGGCAGCCCTGCCCTACGAGCAGTACTTC
>.|TRBV2|.|TRBJ1-2|12
CASKQGTYGYTF
TGTGCCAGCAAGCAGGGGACCTATGGCTACACCTTC
>.|TRBV9|.|TRBJ2-1|13
CASSPGFANEQFF
TGTGCCAGCAGCCCAGGTTTCGCCAATGAGCAGTTCTTC
>.|TRBV2|.|TRBJ1-2|15
CATEDTGSTQYGYTF
TGTGCCACCGAGGACACGGGCTCCACCCAATATGGCTACACCTTC
>TRBD2|TRBV27|.|TRBJ2-3|14
CASSLLSGVDTQYF
TGTGCCAGCAGTCTCCTTAGCGGGGTTGATACGCAGTATTTT
>.|TRBV6-6|once|TRBJ2-2|12
CASSLNTGELFF
TGTGCCAGCAGCTTAAACACCGGGGAGCTGTTTTTT
>.|TRBV30|.|TRBJ1-1|14
CAWKLDRISKEAFF
TGTGCCTGGAAATTAGACAGGATATCTAAGGAGGCTTTCTTT
>TRBD1|TRBV6-5|.|TRBJ1-2|14
CASSPTGGLYGYTF
TGTGCCAGCAGTCCGACAGGGGGACTCTATGGCTACACCTTC
>TRBD1|TRBV9|.|TRBJ1-2|15
CASSRAEDRGDGYTF
TGTGCCAGCTCTAGGGCGGAGGACAGGGGTGATGGCTACACCTTC
>.|TRBV2|.|TRBJ2-7|14
CASSSGSLSYEQYF
TGTGCCAGCAGCTCCGGGTCCCTCTCCTACGAGCAGTACTTC
>TRBD1|TRBV5-1|.|TRBJ1-1|15
CASSLAGTANTEAFF
TGCGCCAGCAGCTTGGCCGGGACAGCGAACACTGAAGCTTTCTTT
>TRBD2|TRBV4-3|.|TRBJ2-7|15
CASSQALSGLREQYF
TGCGCCAGCAGCCAAGCACTTAGCGGGTTGCGGGAGCAGTACTTC
>TRBD2|TRBV29-1|.|TRBJ2-3|18
CSVEFPSGGRFPTDTQYF
TGCAGCGTTGAATTCCCTAGCGGGGGCCGTTTTCCCACAGATACGCAGTATTTT